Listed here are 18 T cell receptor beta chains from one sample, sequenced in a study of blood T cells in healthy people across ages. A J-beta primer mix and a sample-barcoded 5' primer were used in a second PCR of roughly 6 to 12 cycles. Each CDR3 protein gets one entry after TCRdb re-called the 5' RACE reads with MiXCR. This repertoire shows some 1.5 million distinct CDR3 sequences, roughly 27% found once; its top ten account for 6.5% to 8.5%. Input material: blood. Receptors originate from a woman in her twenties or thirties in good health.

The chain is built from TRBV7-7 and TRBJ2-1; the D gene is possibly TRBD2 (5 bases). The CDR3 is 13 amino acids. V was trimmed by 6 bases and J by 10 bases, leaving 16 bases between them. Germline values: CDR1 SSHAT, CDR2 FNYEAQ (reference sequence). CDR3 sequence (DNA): TGTGCCAGCAGTTCCTCTCCGTCGGGGGAGCAGTTCTTC. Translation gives CASSSSPSGEQFF.

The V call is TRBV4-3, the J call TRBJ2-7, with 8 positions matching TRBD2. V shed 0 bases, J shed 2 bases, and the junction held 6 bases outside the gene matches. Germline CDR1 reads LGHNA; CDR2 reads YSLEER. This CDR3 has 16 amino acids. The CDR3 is CASSQETSGRAYEQYF. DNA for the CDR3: TGCGCCAGCAGCCAAGAAACCTCCGGGAGGGCCTACGAGCAGTACTTC.

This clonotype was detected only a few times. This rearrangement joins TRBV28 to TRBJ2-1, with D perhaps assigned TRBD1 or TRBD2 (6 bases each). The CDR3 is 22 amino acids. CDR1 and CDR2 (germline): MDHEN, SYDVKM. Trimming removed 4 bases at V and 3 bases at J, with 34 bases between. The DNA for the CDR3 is TGTGCCAGCAGTTCTGTGGGGGGCCGGACACCCAACAGTGGGAGGCTCTACAATGAGCAGTTCTTC. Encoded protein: CASSSVGGRTPNSGRLYNEQFF.

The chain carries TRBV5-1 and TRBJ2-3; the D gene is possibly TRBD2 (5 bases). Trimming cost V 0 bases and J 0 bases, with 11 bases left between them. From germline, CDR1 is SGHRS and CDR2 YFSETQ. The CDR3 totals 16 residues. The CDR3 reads CASSLGPSTSTDTQYF. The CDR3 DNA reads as TGCGCCAGCAGCTTGGGGCCTAGCACTAGCACAGATACGCAGTATTTT.

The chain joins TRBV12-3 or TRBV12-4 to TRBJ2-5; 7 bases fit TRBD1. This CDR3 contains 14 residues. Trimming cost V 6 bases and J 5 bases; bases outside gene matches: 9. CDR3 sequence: CASRHTGEGETQYF. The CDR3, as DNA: TGTGCCAGCAGGCACACAGGGGAAGGGGAGACCCAGTACTTC.

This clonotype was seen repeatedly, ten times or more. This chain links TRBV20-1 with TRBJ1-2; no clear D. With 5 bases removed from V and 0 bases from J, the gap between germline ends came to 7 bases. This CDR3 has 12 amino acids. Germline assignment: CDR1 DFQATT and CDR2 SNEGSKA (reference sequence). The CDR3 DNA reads TGCAGTGCTCCAGATCCTAACTATGGCTACACCTTC. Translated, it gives CSAPDPNYGYTF.

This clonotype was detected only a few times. In DNA form, the CDR3 reads TGCAGTGCTAGAGGTCCGGGACTAGCGGACGGCGGGGGCACCGGGGAGCTGTTTTTT. Protein product: CSARGPGLADGGGTGELFF. The V call is TRBV20-1, the J call TRBJ2-2, with 11 positions matching TRBD2. The J segment lost 4 bases and the V segment lost 1 base, leaving 14 bases of the junction unmatched. Germline-derived CDR1 and CDR2 are DFQATT and SNEGSKA (reference sequence). CDR3 length equals 19 residues.

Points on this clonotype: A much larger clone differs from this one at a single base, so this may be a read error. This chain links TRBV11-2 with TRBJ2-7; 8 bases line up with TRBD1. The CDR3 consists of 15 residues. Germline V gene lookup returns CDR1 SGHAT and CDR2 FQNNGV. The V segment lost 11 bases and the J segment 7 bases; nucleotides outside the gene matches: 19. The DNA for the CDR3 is TGTGCCTCCAAAACTGGCAGGGGGCAATGGAATGAGCAGTACTTC. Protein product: CASKTGRGQWNEQYF.

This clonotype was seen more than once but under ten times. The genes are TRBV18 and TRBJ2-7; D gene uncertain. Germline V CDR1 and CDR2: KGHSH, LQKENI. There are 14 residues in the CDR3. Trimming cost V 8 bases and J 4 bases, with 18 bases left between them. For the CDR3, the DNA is TGTGCCAGCAGCCCCCCGGGCAGGCCTTACGAGCAGTACTTC. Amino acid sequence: CASSPPGRPYEQYF.

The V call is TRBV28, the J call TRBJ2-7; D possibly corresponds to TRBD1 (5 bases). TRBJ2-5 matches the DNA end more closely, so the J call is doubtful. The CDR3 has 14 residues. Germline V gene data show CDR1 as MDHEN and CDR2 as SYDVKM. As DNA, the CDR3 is TGTGCCAGCAGGGGCAGGGCGTCGCGGGAGACCCAGTACTTC. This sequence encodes CASRGRASRETQYF.

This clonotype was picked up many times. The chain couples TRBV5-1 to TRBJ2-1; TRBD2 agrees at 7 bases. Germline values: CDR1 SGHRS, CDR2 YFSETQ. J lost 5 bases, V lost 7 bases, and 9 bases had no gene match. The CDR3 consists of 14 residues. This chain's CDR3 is CASSMGGIHNEQFF. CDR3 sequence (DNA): TGCGCCAGCTCAATGGGGGGGATTCACAATGAGCAGTTCTTC.

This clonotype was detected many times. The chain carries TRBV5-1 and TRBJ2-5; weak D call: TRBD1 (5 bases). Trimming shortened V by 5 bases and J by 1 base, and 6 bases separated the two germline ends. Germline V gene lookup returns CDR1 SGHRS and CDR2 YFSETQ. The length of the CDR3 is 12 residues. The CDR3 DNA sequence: TGCGCCAGCAGTACAGGCCAAGAGACCCAGTACTTC. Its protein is CASSTGQETQYF.

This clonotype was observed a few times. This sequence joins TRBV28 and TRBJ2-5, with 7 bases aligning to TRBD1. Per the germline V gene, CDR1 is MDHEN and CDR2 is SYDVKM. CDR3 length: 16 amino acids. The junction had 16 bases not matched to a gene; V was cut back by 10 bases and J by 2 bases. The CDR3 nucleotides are TGTGCCAACCGTCATCGCCACACAGGGGATCAAGAGACCCAGTACTTC. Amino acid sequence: CANRHRHTGDQETQYF.

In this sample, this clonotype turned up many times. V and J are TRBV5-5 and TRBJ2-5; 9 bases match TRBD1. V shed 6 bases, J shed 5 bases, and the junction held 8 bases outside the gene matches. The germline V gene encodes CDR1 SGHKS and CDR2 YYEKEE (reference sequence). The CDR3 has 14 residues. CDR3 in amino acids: CASTYRGRAETQYF. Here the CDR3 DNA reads TGTGCCAGCACCTACAGGGGGCGGGCGGAGACCCAGTACTTC.

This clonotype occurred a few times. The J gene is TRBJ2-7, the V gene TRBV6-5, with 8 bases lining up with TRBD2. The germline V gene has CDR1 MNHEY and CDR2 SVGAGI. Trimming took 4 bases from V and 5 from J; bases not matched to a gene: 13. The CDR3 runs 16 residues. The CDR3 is CASSSLGREGRDEQYF. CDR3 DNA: TGTGCCAGCAGTTCGTTGGGTCGGGAGGGCCGCGACGAGCAGTACTTC.

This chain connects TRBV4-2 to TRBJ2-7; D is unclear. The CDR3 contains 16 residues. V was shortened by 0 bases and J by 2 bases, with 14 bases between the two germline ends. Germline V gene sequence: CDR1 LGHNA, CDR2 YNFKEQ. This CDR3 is CASSQDPGLDAYEQYF. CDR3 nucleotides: TGTGCCAGCAGCCAAGATCCCGGGCTGGACGCCTACGAGCAGTACTTC.

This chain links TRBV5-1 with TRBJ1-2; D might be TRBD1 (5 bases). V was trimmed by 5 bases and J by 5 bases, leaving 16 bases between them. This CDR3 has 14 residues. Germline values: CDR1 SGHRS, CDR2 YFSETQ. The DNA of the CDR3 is TGCGCCAGCAGAAGAGATGAGGGACGTTATGGCTACACCTTC. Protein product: CASRRDEGRYGYTF. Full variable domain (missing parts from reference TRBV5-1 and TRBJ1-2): KAGVTQTPRYLIKTRGQQVTLSCSPISGHRSVSWYQQTPGQGLQFLFEYFSETQRNKGNFPGRFSGRQFSNSRSEMNVSTLELGDSALYLCASRRDEGRYGYTFGSGTRLTVV.

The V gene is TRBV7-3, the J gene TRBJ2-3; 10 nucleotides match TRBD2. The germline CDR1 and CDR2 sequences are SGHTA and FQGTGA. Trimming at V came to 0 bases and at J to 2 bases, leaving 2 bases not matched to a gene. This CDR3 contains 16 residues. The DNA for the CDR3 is TGTGCCAGCAGCTTAACACTAGCGGGACTCACAGATACGCAGTATTTT. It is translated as CASSLTLAGLTDTQYF.